This T cell receptor beta chain is drawn from a study of blood T cell repertoires in COVID-19. As for the study in general: The origin of the acute and convalescent COVID-19 samples was the United States, Italy and Spain. Nucleic acid was either cDNA or gDNA, and it came from T cells, B-cell-depleted T cells, or PBMCs.

Trimming cost V 7 bases and J 3 bases; bases outside gene matches: 3. CDR3 length: 13 residues. The germline gives CDR1 LNHDA, CDR2 SQIVND (reference sequence). Here immunoSEQ multiplex PCR was the method, and the copy in TCRdb shows in-frame clones only, minus some. The top ten hold around 11% of the sample, which has about 180,000 clones, around 80% seen once. The gene calls are TRBV19 and TRBJ1-2, with 9 bases identical to TRBD1. This sequence originates from a woman older than 75 with COVID-19, enrolled during active disease. The sequenced sample was peripheral blood. CDR3 nucleotide sequence: TGTGCCAGTACCCGGGACAGGGACTATGGCTACACCTTC. Translation: CASTRDRDYGYTF.